Listed below are T cell receptor beta chains from one sample, sequenced in a study of cytomegalovirus exposure and HLA in healthy donors. The assay was immunoSEQ multiplex PCR, and TCRdb's table has in-frame clones only and misses some. The table records about 120,000 clones, around four fifths of them present only once. What was sequenced was PBMCs. The receptor set was obtained from a man aged 35-49 years in good health and CMV-seronegative. The CDR3 runs from the conserved cysteine through the conserved F or W. A D gene is named only where the DNA matches it firmly.

. TRBJ1-3 TRBV10-1 14 CASSAQGSGNTIYF TGCGCCAGCAGTGCCCAGGGATCTGGAAACACCATATATTTT
TRBD1 TRBJ1-5 TRBV15 14 CATSTGGQAQPQHF TGTGCCACCAGCACCGGGGGACAGGCGCAGCCCCAGCATTTT
TRBD1 TRBJ2-1 TRBV6-1 15 CASSLTGQRVNEQFF TGTGCCAGCAGTTTAACGGGACAGAGGGTGAATGAGCAGTTCTTC
TRBD1 TRBJ1-1 TRBV2 14 CASSLTGVSAEAFF TGTGCCAGCAGTCTGACAGGGGTCTCGGCTGAAGCTTTCTTT
TRBD2 TRBJ2-1 TRBV5-1 16 CASSLPTSGMSNEQFF TGCGCCAGCAGCCTGCCGACTAGCGGGATGTCAAATGAGCAGTTCTTC
. TRBJ1-1 TRBV7-3 13 CASSGAMNTEAFF TGTGCCAGCAGCGGAGCGATGAACACTGAAGCTTTCTTT
. TRBJ1-2 TRBV19 15 CASSSDSTANYGYTF TGTGCCAGTAGTAGCGACAGTACCGCTAACTATGGCTACACCTTC
TRBD2 TRBJ2-3 TRBV9 17 CASSVALGRNPTDTQYF TGTGCCAGCAGCGTAGCTCTCGGGAGGAACCCCACAGATACGCAGTATTTT
. TRBJ2-6 TRBV7-2 16 CASSLTGTSGANVLTF TGTGCCAGCAGCTTAACAGGGACCTCTGGGGCCAACGTCCTGACTTTC
TRBD2 TRBJ2-5 TRBV5-4 13 CASSLAGKETQYF TGTGCCAGCAGCTTAGCGGGGAAAGAGACCCAGTACTTC
TRBD2 TRBJ2-3 TRBV6-1 16 CASSERTSGLADTQYF TGTGCCAGCAGCGAACGGACTAGCGGGTTAGCAGATACGCAGTATTTT
. TRBJ2-5 TRBV5-1 13 CASSPGDLETQYF TGCGCCAGCAGCCCAGGGGATTTGGAGACCCAGTACTTC
. TRBJ1-5 TRBV28 15 CASSLGGGRNQPQHF TGTGCCAGCAGTTTAGGCGGCGGTCGAAATCAGCCCCAGCATTTT
TRBD2 TRBJ2-5 TRBV7-9 14 CASGLAGGWETQYF TGTGCCAGCGGTCTAGCGGGGGGCTGGGAGACCCAGTACTTC
. TRBJ2-3 TRBV5-4 15 CASSPRRAGPDTQYF TGTGCCAGCAGCCCCCGCCGGGCGGGACCAGATACGCAGTATTTT
TRBD2 TRBJ2-7 TRBV2 15 CASSEASGSRYEQYF TGTGCCAGCAGTGAAGCTAGCGGGAGTAGGTACGAGCAGTACTTC
TRBD1 TRBJ1-1 TRBV27 17 CASSLLRTGGGGTEAFF TGTGCCAGCAGTTTATTGCGGACAGGGGGCGGCGGAACTGAAGCTTTCTTT